These 5 T cell receptor beta chains share one sample of origin, sequenced in a study of cytomegalovirus exposure and HLA in healthy donors. 60 Vbeta and 13 Jbeta primers were used in PCR. Clones were sequenced by immunoSEQ multiplex PCR, and TCRdb holds only the in-frame ones, with some missing. The ten top clones account for approximately 3.7%, within a sample of 93,000 or so clones. Sequenced sample: PBMCs. The origin of the receptors is a man aged 35 to 55 in good health and CMV-seronegative.

The chain links TRBV6-1 to TRBJ2-5, with D tentatively TRBD1 (6 bases). The CDR3 totals 14 residues. V lost 5 bases and J 5 bases, leaving 15 bases between the germline ends. Germline CDR1 is MNHNS and CDR2 is SASEGT. CDR3 in DNA: TGTGCCAGCAGTAATACTGACAGGTTGGAGACCCAGTACTTC. This gives the protein CASSNTDRLETQYF.

The chain employs TRBV27 and TRBJ1-6; maybe TRBD1 (6 bases). The germline CDR1 and CDR2 sequences are MNHEY and SMNVEV (reference sequence). The CDR3 runs 14 residues. V lost 1 base to trimming and J lost 12 bases, with 13 bases between them. The CDR3 reads CASSLWDSRGPLHF. The DNA of the CDR3 is TGTGCCAGCAGTTTATGGGATTCCAGGGGACCCCTCCACTTT.

The genes are TRBV5-6 and TRBJ2-3, with D perhaps TRBD1 (6 bases). Germline lookup yields CDR1 SGHDT and CDR2 YYEEEE. V lost 0 bases and J 6 bases, leaving 17 bases between the germline ends. The CDR3 spans 16 residues. The CDR3 nucleotides read TGTGCCAGCAGCTTGGAACAGGGCCACTCCTTCGATACGCAGTATTTT. It specifies CASSLEQGHSFDTQYF.

This chain joins TRBV18 and TRBJ1-1; TRBD1 matches at 8 bases. V trimming: 7 bases; J trimming: 2 bases; junction bases outside the gene matches: 6. The germline gives CDR1 KGHSH, CDR2 LQKENI. The CDR3 is 14 residues long. The DNA for the CDR3 is TGTGCCAGCTACGCCGGACAGGGAAACACTGAAGCTTTCTTT. Encoded protein: CASYAGQGNTEAFF.

The chain links TRBV14 to TRBJ2-1, with D tentatively TRBD1 (5 bases). The CDR3 is made up of 16 amino acids. CDR1 SGHDN and CDR2 FVKESK come from the germline V gene. Trimming removed 0 bases from V and 1 base from J, with 10 bases in between. This CDR3 is CASSQDRQPSYNEQFF. CDR3 nucleotide sequence: TGTGCCAGCAGCCAAGATCGACAGCCTTCCTACAATGAGCAGTTCTTC.